Listed below are T cell receptor beta chains from one sample, sequenced in a study of T-cell reconstitution after alpha-beta-depleted transplantation in children. TCRdb passed the PCR reads through MiXCR, listing each CDR3 protein once. Of some 240,000 distinct CDR3 sequences listed, roughly a tenth are singletons. The specimen was PBMCs from the stem cell graft donor, collected from the stem cell graft. These receptors were obtained from a human donor who donated a stem cell graft to a child with SCID. Each CDR3 is given with its conserved first and last residue. Each record gives: D gene, clone size, CDR3 length, J gene, V gene, CDR3 DNA, CDR3 protein. A D gene is named only where the DNA matches it firmly. Only part of the rows carry a size: once, few, many, or a class if the clone is expanded.

D: NA; size: many; length: 12; J: TRBJ2-1; V: TRBV5-1; DNA: TGCGCCAGCAGCTTGGAATGGACAGAGCAGTTCTTC; CDR3: CASSLEWTEQFF
D: NA; size: few; length: 14; J: TRBJ2-3; V: TRBV5-5; DNA: TGTGCCAGCAGCTCACAGGGTTTCACAGATACGCAGTATTTT; CDR3: CASSSQGFTDTQYF
D: TRBD1; size: many; length: 15; J: TRBJ2-3; V: TRBV10-3; DNA: TGTGCCACCGAATCCCGGACAGGGGCCACAGATACGCAGTATTTT; CDR3: CATESRTGATDTQYF
D: NA; size: many; length: 14; J: TRBJ2-7; V: TRBV12-3/TRBV12-4; DNA: TGTGCCAGCGGGTTTCAAGCTCACTCCTACGAGCAGTACTTC; CDR3: CASGFQAHSYEQYF
D: NA; size: many; length: 14; J: TRBJ2-5; V: TRBV5-1; DNA: TGCGCCAGCAGCCCGCGGGACAGACAAGAGACCCAGTACTTC; CDR3: CASSPRDRQETQYF
D: NA; size: many; length: 15; J: TRBJ1-1; V: TRBV20-1; DNA: TGCAGTGCTAGGGTAAACAGGGATTGGGACACTGAAGCTTTCTTT; CDR3: CSARVNRDWDTEAFF
D: NA; size: many; length: 11; J: TRBJ1-1; V: TRBV20-1; DNA: TGCAGTGCTATTCTAAACACTGAAGCTTTCTTT; CDR3: CSAILNTEAFF
D: NA; size: many; length: 12; J: TRBJ1-2; V: TRBV7-2; DNA: TGTGCCAGCAGACCAGGGTTCGGTGGCTACACCTTC; CDR3: CASRPGFGGYTF
D: NA; size: many; length: 15; J: TRBJ1-2; V: TRBV12-3/TRBV12-4; DNA: TGTGCCAGCAGTTTATTTAACAGTCTGGACTATGGCTACACCTTC; CDR3: CASSLFNSLDYGYTF
D: NA; size: many; length: 14; J: TRBJ2-3; V: TRBV7-9; DNA: TGTGCCAGCAGCTTGATAGCGGAAGGCGGTACGCAGTATTTT; CDR3: CASSLIAEGGTQYF
D: TRBD2; size: few; length: 15; J: TRBJ2-3; V: TRBV9; DNA: TGTGCCAGCAGCCGTAGACTAGCTAGCACAGATACGCAGTATTTT; CDR3: CASSRRLASTDTQYF
D: TRBD1; size: many; length: 13; J: TRBJ2-7; V: TRBV5-1; DNA: TGCGCCAGCAGCTTGTACAGGGGGCACGAGCAGTACTTC; CDR3: CASSLYRGHEQYF
D: NA; size: many; length: 13; J: TRBJ2-1; V: TRBV9; DNA: TGTGCCAGCGGGGACGGGGGATACAATGAGCAGTTCTTC; CDR3: CASGDGGYNEQFF
D: NA; size: many; length: 13; J: TRBJ2-3; V: TRBV4-1; DNA: TGCGCCAGCAGCCAAGGACAGGCAGATACGCAGTATTTT; CDR3: CASSQGQADTQYF
D: TRBD2; size: many; length: 17; J: TRBJ2-3; V: TRBV20-1; DNA: TGCAGTGCTCCCCACCCCAGCGGGGATCCAGGCACAGATACGCAGTATTTT; CDR3: CSAPHPSGDPGTDTQYF
D: TRBD2; size: NA; length: 13; J: TRBJ2-1; V: TRBV29-1; DNA: TGCAGCGTTACGGGACTAGATTTCAATGAGCAGTTCTTC; CDR3: CSVTGLDFNEQFF
D: NA; size: few; length: 14; J: TRBJ2-5; V: TRBV18; DNA: TGCGCCAGCAGCCCGTCTGGGGCTCAAGAGACCCAGTACTTC; CDR3: CASSPSGAQETQYF
D: NA; size: many; length: 12; J: TRBJ1-1; V: TRBV29-1; DNA: TGCAGCGCCGAAAAGGACTCTACCGAAGCTTTCTTT; CDR3: CSAEKDSTEAFF
D: NA; size: NA; length: 14; J: TRBJ1-2; V: TRBV7-2; DNA: TGTGCCAGCAGCACCCTGCGGGATAACTATGGCTACACCTTC; CDR3: CASSTLRDNYGYTF
D: NA; size: NA; length: 14; J: TRBJ1-5; V: TRBV4-1; DNA: TGCGCCAGCAGCCAAGGTCATAGCAATCAGCCCCAGCATTTT; CDR3: CASSQGHSNQPQHF
D: TRBD2; size: many; length: 15; J: TRBJ2-3; V: TRBV20-1; DNA: TGCAGTGCTCCCAGCGGGGGGAGGAACACAGATACGCAGTATTTT; CDR3: CSAPSGGRNTDTQYF
D: TRBD2; size: NA; length: 15; J: TRBJ2-7; V: TRBV10-2; DNA: TGCGCCAGCAGTGACCTAGGAGCGGGAACCTACGAGCAGTACTTC; CDR3: CASSDLGAGTYEQYF
D: TRBD1; size: many; length: 14; J: TRBJ2-7; V: TRBV10-3; DNA: TGTGCCACCTGGACAGGTGGTTTCTCCTACGAGCAGTACTTC; CDR3: CATWTGGFSYEQYF
D: TRBD1; size: many; length: 16; J: TRBJ1-1; V: TRBV5-1; DNA: TGCGCCAGCAGCTACCTAGGGACAGGGGAAAACACTGAAGCTTTCTTT; CDR3: CASSYLGTGENTEAFF